These T cell receptor beta chains were read from a single sample in a study of T-cell memory formation after mild COVID-19. Via MiXCR, TCRdb re-called the 5' RACE reads, giving one row per CDR3 protein. The sample holds roughly 400,000 distinct CDR3 sequences, roughly 26% seen once. Sequencing input: PBMCs or a T cell subset sorted from them (not recorded which). The receptors stem from an adult woman who had mild COVID-19 (a few samples of this study predate the infection). Cell type and time point are not known. CDR3s include the opening cysteine and the closing phenylalanine or tryptophan. The order of the fields is clone size, V gene, D gene, J gene, CDR3 protein, CDR3 DNA. D genes are given only for firm matches. For some rows the clone size is stated as once, few or many, or as a class when expanded; others skip it.

.	TRBV18	TRBD1	TRBJ2-1	CASSPPMGQPNEQFF	TGTGCCAGCTCACCACCGATGGGACAGCCCAATGAGCAGTTCTTC
few	TRBV7-9	.	TRBJ1-2	CASSLASGRAYGYTF	TGTGCCAGCAGCTTAGCGTCGGGCAGGGCCTATGGCTACACCTTC
many	TRBV4-2	.	TRBJ2-3	CASSQGIKSTSTDTQYF	TGTGCCAGCAGCCAAGGAATAAAGTCCACTAGCACAGATACGCAGTATTTT
once	TRBV2	TRBD1	TRBJ2-5	CASSPLGTGLQTQYF	TGTGCCAGCAGTCCTCTTGGGACAGGGCTGCAGACCCAGTACTTC
many	TRBV5-4	.	TRBJ2-3	CASSLDRQSDTQYF	TGTGCCAGCAGCTTGGACCGCCAATCCGATACGCAGTATTTT
.	TRBV12-3/TRBV12-4	TRBD1	TRBJ2-7	CASSLSGTGPRHEQYF	TGTGCCAGCAGTTTATCCGGGACAGGGCCTCGCCACGAGCAGTACTTC
.	TRBV7-9	TRBD1	TRBJ1-1	CASSIQGLNTEAFF	TGTGCCAGCAGCATACAGGGGTTGAACACTGAAGCTTTCTTT
.	TRBV2	.	TRBJ2-3	CASRSTTDTQYF	TGTGCCAGCAGGAGTACCACAGATACGCAGTATTTT
.	TRBV12-3/TRBV12-4	.	TRBJ2-3	CASSFVRSDTQYF	TGTGCCAGCAGTTTCGTTAGATCGGATACGCAGTATTTT
.	TRBV29-1	.	TRBJ2-1	CSVAGRDNNEQFF	TGCAGCGTTGCCGGCAGGGACAACAATGAGCAGTTCTTC
many	TRBV5-1	.	TRBJ2-2	CASSLATEELFF	TGCGCCAGCAGCCTGGCAACGGAGGAGCTGTTTTTT
.	TRBV3-1	.	TRBJ1-2	CASSQETLFYGYTF	TGTGCCAGCAGCCAAGAGACGTTATTCTATGGCTACACCTTC
few	TRBV6-4	TRBD2	TRBJ2-1	CASSRTSGAGYNEQFF	TGTGCCAGCAGTCGGACTAGCGGGGCAGGCTACAATGAGCAGTTCTTC
few	TRBV24-1	TRBD2	TRBJ2-4	CATSGSGGAKNIQYF	TGTGCCACCAGTGGTAGCGGGGGGGCGAAAAACATTCAGTACTTC
few	TRBV2	.	TRBJ2-7	CASRLQGPRGEQYF	TGTGCCAGCAGACTACAGGGACCTAGGGGCGAGCAGTACTTC
few	TRBV7-9	.	TRBJ2-1	CASSGIGGHYLNEQFF	TGTGCCAGCAGCGGCATTGGCGGGCACTACCTCAATGAGCAGTTCTTC
.	TRBV2	TRBD1	TRBJ2-3	CASSDRGRGTDTQYF	TGTGCCAGCAGTGACAGGGGGCGCGGCACAGATACGCAGTATTTT
.	TRBV29-1	TRBD2	TRBJ2-3	CSVEVGLAGGDTQYF	TGCAGCGTTGAAGTGGGCCTAGCGGGAGGAGATACGCAGTATTTT
.	TRBV7-9	TRBD1	TRBJ1-6	CASSTGTVGSSPLHF	TGTGCCAGCAGCACCGGGACAGTGGGGAGTTCACCCCTCCACTTT
.	TRBV15	.	TRBJ2-3	CATSRVGSADTQYF	TGTGCCACCAGCAGAGTTGGCAGCGCAGATACGCAGTATTTT
.	TRBV6-5	TRBD2	TRBJ2-3	CASSYEGLARSTDTQYF	TGTGCCAGCAGTTACGAGGGACTAGCGAGGAGCACGGATACGCAGTATTTT
few	TRBV10-3	.	TRBJ2-1	CAISDNQGPYNEQFF	TGTGCCATCAGTGATAACCAGGGACCCTACAATGAGCAGTTCTTC
.	TRBV29-1	.	TRBJ1-4	CSVRGGGGKLFF	TGCAGCGTACGAGGGGGAGGGGGGAAACTGTTTTTT
.	TRBV19	TRBD2	TRBJ2-7	CASSSTLAGARYEQYF	TGTGCCAGTAGTAGCACTCTAGCGGGAGCTCGATACGAGCAGTACTTC
.	TRBV25-1	.	TRBJ2-3	CASSEREAHSTDTQYF	TGTGCCAGCAGTGAGCGGGAAGCCCATAGCACAGATACGCAGTATTTT
.	TRBV6-2/TRBV6-3	.	TRBJ1-1	CASSPQELNTEAFF	TGTGCCAGCAGTCCACAGGAACTGAACACTGAAGCTTTCTTT
.	TRBV12-3/TRBV12-4	TRBD2	TRBJ2-3	CASSRSGRVGDTQYF	TGTGCCAGCAGTCGTAGCGGGAGGGTCGGGGATACGCAGTATTTT
.	TRBV28	TRBD1	TRBJ2-7	CASRGTGGPYEQYF	TGTGCCAGCAGGGGGACAGGGGGCCCCTACGAGCAGTACTTC
few	TRBV12-3/TRBV12-4	.	TRBJ2-7	CASSFDGKGRIEQYF	TGTGCCAGCAGTTTCGATGGGAAGGGAAGGATCGAGCAGTACTTC
.	TRBV7-9	.	TRBJ2-3	CASSLDKSTDTQYF	TGTGCCAGCAGCTTAGACAAGAGCACAGATACGCAGTATTTT
few	TRBV12-3/TRBV12-4	.	TRBJ1-2	CASSPEGVGGYTF	TGTGCCAGCAGTCCAGAGGGGGTGGGGGGCTACACCTTC
.	TRBV7-2	.	TRBJ2-7	CASRSGLQISYEQYF	TGTGCCAGCAGATCGGGACTCCAAATCTCCTACGAGCAGTACTTC
few	TRBV3-1	.	TRBJ1-6	CASSPAGYNSPLHF	TGTGCCAGCAGCCCCGCAGGCTATAATTCACCCCTCCACTTT
few	TRBV2	TRBD2	TRBJ2-3	CASWTSESTDTQYF	TGTGCCAGCTGGACTAGCGAGAGCACAGATACGCAGTATTTT
.	TRBV9	TRBD2	TRBJ2-1	CASSVTGTSSHEQFF	TGTGCCAGCAGCGTCACCGGGACTAGCTCCCATGAGCAGTTCTTC
few	TRBV2	.	TRBJ2-1	CASPPARSSYNEQFF	TGTGCCAGCCCCCCCGCCAGGAGCTCCTACAATGAGCAGTTCTTC
.	TRBV7-3	.	TRBJ1-1	CASSLRVGPEAFF	TGTGCCAGCAGCTTGAGGGTTGGCCCTGAAGCTTTCTTT
.	TRBV27	TRBD1	TRBJ1-1	CASRRQGDTEAFF	TGTGCCAGCAGGCGACAGGGAGACACTGAAGCTTTCTTT
few	TRBV7-6	.	TRBJ2-2	CASSLVAPTSTGELFF	TGTGCCAGCAGCTTAGTCGCGCCAACCAGCACCGGGGAGCTGTTTTTT
.	TRBV11-3	TRBD2	TRBJ2-2	CASSFVGLAGLNTGELFF	TGTGCCAGCAGCTTTGTCGGGCTAGCGGGTTTGAACACCGGGGAGCTGTTTTTT
.	TRBV24-1	.	TRBJ1-2	CATSDAGPSGGYTF	TGTGCCACCAGTGATGCGGGACCATCAGGTGGCTACACCTTC
.	TRBV18	.	TRBJ1-1	CASSLTIPTGNTEAFF	TGTGCCAGCTCCCTTACAATTCCTACAGGGAACACTGAAGCTTTCTTT
.	TRBV12-3/TRBV12-4	TRBD1	TRBJ2-5	CASSFGTGRKETQYF	TGTGCCAGCAGTTTCGGGACAGGGAGGAAAGAGACCCAGTACTTC
.	TRBV3-1	TRBD1	TRBJ1-1	CASSYSGTALNTEAFF	TGTGCCAGCAGCTATTCCGGGACAGCCTTGAACACTGAAGCTTTCTTT
few	TRBV29-1	TRBD2	TRBJ2-7	CSARTSRPYEQYF	TGCAGCGCACGGACTAGCAGACCTTACGAGCAGTACTTC
few	TRBV30	TRBD2	TRBJ2-1	CAWRGGVDEQFF	TGTGCCTGGCGGGGGGGCGTAGATGAGCAGTTCTTC
.	TRBV27	TRBD1	TRBJ1-6	CASSSGQGYSSPLHF	TGTGCCAGCAGTTCGGGACAGGGCTATAGTTCACCCCTCCACTTT
.	TRBV6-6	.	TRBJ1-5	CASRSVPDSQPQHF	TGTGCCAGCAGGTCCGTCCCGGATAGTCAGCCCCAGCATTTT